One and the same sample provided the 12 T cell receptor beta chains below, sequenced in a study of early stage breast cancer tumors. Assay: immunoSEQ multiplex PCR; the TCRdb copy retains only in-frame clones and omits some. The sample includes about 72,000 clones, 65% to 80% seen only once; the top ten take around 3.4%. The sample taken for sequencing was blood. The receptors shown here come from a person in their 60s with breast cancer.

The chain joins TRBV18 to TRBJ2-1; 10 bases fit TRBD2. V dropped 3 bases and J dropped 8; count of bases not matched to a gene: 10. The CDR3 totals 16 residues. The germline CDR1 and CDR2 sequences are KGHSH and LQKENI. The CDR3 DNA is TGTGCCAGCTCACCCCAGGGAAGCGGGAGGGCCGATGAGCAGTTCTTC. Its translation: CASSPQGSGRADEQFF.

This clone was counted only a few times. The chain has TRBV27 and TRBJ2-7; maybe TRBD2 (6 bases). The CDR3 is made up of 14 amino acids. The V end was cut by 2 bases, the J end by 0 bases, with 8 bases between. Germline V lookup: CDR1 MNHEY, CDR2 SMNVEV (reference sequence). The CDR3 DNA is TGTGCCAGCAGTTTAGGGCGGGACTCCTACGAGCAGTACTTC. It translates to CASSLGRDSYEQYF.

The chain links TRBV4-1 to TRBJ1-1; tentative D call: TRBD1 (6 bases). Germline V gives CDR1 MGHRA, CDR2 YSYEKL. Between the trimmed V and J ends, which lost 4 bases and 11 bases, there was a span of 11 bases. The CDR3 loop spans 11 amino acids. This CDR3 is CASSLGGFAFF. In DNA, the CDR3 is TGCGCCAGCAGCCTCGGGGGCTTTGCTTTCTTT.

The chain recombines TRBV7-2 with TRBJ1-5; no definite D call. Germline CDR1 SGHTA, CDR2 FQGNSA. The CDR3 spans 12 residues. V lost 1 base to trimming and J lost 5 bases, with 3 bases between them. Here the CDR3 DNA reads TGTGCCAGCAGCTTAGGGCATCAGCCCCAGCATTTT. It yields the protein CASSLGHQPQHF.

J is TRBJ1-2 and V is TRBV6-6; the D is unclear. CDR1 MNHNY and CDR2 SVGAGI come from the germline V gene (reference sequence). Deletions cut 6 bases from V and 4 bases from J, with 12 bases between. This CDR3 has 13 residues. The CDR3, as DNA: TGTGCCAGCAGCCCCGACGGATCCTATGGCTACACCTTC. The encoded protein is CASSPDGSYGYTF.

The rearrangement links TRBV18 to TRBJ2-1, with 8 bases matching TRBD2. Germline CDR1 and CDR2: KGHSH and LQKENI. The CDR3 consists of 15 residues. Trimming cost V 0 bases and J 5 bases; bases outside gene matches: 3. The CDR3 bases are TGTGCCAGCTCACCACCGGCACTAGCGGACAATGAGCAGTTCTTC. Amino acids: CASSPPALADNEQFF.

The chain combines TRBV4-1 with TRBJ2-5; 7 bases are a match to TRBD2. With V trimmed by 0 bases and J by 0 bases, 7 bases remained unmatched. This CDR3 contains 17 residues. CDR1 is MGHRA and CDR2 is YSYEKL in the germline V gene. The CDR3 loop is CASSQDGRGANQETQYF. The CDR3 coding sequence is TGCGCCAGCAGCCAAGATGGGAGGGGCGCTAACCAAGAGACCCAGTACTTC.

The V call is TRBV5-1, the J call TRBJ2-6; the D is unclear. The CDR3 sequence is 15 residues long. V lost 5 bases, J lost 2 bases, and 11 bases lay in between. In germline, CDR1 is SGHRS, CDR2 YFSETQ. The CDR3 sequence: CASRSTVTGANVLTF. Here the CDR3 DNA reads TGCGCCAGCAGATCTACGGTGACTGGGGCCAACGTCCTGACTTTC.

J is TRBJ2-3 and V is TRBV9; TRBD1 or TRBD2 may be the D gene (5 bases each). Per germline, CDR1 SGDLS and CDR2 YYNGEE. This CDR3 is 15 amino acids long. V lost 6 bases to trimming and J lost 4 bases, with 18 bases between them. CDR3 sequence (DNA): TGTGCCAGCAAACAAATTCCCCTGGGGGCAGATACGCAGTATTTT. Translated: CASKQIPLGADTQYF.

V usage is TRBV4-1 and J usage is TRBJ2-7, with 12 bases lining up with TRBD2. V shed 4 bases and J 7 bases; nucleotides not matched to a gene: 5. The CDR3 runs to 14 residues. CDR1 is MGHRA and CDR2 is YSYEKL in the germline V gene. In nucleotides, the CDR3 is TGCGCCAGCAGCCTCGCCGGGACTAGCGGGGAGCAGTACTTC. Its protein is CASSLAGTSGEQYF.

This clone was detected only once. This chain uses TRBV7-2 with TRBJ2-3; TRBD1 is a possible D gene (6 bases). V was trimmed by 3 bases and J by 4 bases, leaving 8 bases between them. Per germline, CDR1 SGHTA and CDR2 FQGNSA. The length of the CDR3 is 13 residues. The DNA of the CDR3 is TGTGCCAGCAGCTTTAAGGGGGCAGATACGCAGTATTTT. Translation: CASSFKGADTQYF.

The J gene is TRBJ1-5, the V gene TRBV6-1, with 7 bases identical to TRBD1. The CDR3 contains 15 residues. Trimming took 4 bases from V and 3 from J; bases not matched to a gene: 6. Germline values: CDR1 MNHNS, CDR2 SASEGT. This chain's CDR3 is CASSASGQNNQPQHF. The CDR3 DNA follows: TGTGCCAGCAGTGCATCGGGACAGAACAATCAGCCCCAGCATTTT.